Judged by abundance, the clone carrying this T cell receptor (gamma chain) is large. Looked up from germline, CDR1 is GITISATS and CDR2 is ISYDGTV (reference sequence). Losses at the gene ends were 0 bases for V and 7 bases for J; bases not matched to a gene: 3. CDR3 length: 12 residues. This sample was included in a study of gammadelta T cells in human blood. TCRdb re-called the RT-PCR reads through CATT. The top ten clones hold around three quarters of a sample with 75 to 100 gamma-chain clones, approximately 4% of them seen once. The clonotype was recovered from a human donor. The material sequenced was non-Vgamma9Vdelta2 gamma-delta T cells from adult blood. The chain couples TRGV9 to TRGJ1 or TRGJ2. CDR3 loop: CALWEVLYKKLF. The CDR3 DNA follows: TGTGCCTTGTGGGAGGTGCTGTATAAGAAACTCTTT.